The clone carrying this T cell receptor beta chain was detected only a few times. Its antigen is unidentified. TCRdb called the 5' RACE reads again in MiXCR, with one record for every CDR3 protein. This table has about 200,000 distinct CDR3 sequences, around 13% appearing once. The data were taken from a study of CD8 T cells in ankylosing spondylitis. Germline lookup yields CDR1 GTSNPN and CDR2 SVGIG (reference sequence). This CDR3 contains 15 residues. Trimming cost V 0 bases and J 4 bases, with 10 bases left between them. Study-wide results and caveats: Clones linked to disease, bearing a CD8+ phenotype, were relatively rare in peripheral blood.

Sequences were obtained from blood, either unsorted or a sorted T cell fraction (not recorded which). The rearrangement links TRBV30 to TRBJ2-6, with D uncertain. The receptor was derived from a male donor with ankylosing spondylitis or in good health (not recorded which). The CDR3 DNA is TGTGCCTGGAGTGTACTGGGGTTCGGGGCCAACGTCCTGACTTTC. Translated: CAWSVLGFGANVLTF.